This T cell receptor (beta chain) was sequenced in a study of T cell changes during pregnancy in multiple sclerosis. TCRdb keeps only in-frame clones here, not all; method: immunoSEQ multiplex PCR. The sample lists 35,000 to 40,000 clones; 80% to 90% were seen once. Sequenced here: CD4+ T cells from peripheral blood mononuclear cells, sampled before pregnancy. This clonotype was sampled from a female donor with multiple sclerosis, enrolled in a pregnancy study.

The CDR3 is CASSLSSVHMGGSYEQYF. CDR3 sequence (DNA): TGCGCCAGCAGCTTGTCTTCCGTTCACATGGGAGGTTCCTACGAGCAGTACTTC. The gene calls are TRBV5-1 and TRBJ2-7; tentatively, D is TRBD2 (6 bases). This CDR3 region has 18 residues. Germline assignment: CDR1 SGHRS and CDR2 YFSETQ. Trimming pared 1 base from V and 1 base from J, leaving 21 bases between. The full variable domain, rest sourced from reference TRBV5-1 and TRBJ2-7, is KAGVTQTPRYLIKTRGQQVTLSCSPISGHRSVSWYQQTPGQGLQFLFEYFSETQRNKGNFPGRFSGRQFSNSRSEMNVSTLELGDSALYLCASSLSSVHMGGSYEQYFGPGTRLTVT.